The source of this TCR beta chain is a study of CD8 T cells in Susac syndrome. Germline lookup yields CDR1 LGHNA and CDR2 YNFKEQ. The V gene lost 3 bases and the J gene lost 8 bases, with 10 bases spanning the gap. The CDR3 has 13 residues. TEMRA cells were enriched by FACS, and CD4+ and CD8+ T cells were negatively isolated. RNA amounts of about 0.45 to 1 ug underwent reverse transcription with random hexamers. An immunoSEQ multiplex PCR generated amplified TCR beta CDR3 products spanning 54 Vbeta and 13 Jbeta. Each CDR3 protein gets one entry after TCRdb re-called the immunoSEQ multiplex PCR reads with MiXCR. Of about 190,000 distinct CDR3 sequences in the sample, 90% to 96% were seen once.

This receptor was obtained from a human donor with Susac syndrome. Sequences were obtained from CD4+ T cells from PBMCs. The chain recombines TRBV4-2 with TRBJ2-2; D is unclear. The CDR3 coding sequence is TGTGCCAGCAGCCAGGAAGTAAGGGGGGAGCTGTTTTTT. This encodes CASSQEVRGELFF.